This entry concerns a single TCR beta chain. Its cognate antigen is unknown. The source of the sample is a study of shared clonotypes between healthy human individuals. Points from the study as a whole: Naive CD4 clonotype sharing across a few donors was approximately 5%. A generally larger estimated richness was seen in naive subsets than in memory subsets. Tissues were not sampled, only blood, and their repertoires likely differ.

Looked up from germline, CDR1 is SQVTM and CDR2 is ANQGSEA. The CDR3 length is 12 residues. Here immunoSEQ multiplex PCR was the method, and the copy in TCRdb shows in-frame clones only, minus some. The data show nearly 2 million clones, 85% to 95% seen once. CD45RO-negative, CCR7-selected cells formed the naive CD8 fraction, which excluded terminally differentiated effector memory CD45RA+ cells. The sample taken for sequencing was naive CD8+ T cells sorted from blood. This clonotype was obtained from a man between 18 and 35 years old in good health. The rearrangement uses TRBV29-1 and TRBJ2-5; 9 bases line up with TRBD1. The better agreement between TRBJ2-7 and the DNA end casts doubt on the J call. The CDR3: CSVGTGAYEQYF. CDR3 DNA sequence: TGCAGCGTTGGGACAGGGGCCTACGAGCAGTACTTC.